These T cell receptor beta chains were read from a single sample in a study of blood T cell repertoires in COVID-19. Profiled with immunoSEQ multiplex PCR; TCRdb holds only in-frame clones, not every one. Here the sample spans roughly 260,000 clones, roughly four fifths being singletons. The sequenced material came from peripheral blood. The receptor set was obtained from a woman aged 70-85 years with acute or convalescent COVID-19. Each CDR3 is given with its conserved first and last residue. The D gene is left open where the match is weak. The size field is filled for only some rows; it gives once, few, many or a size class.

TRBV6-1,once,TRBJ1-6,.,TGTGCCAGCAGTGGCACCCGAGGCTCCTATAATTCACCCCTCCACTTT,CASSGTRGSYNSPLHF
TRBV11-2,.,TRBJ2-1,.,TGTGCCAGCAGCTTAGGTGTTATTAGGGGCTCGATCGAGCAGTTCTTC,CASSLGVIRGSIEQFF
TRBV14,once,TRBJ1-2,.,TGTGCCAGCAGCCAAGTGAATTCAGGGGGCTACACCTTC,CASSQVNSGGYTF
TRBV4-3,.,TRBJ1-5,.,TGCGCCAGCAGCCAAGAGAGCCATAGCAATCAGCCCCAGCATTTT,CASSQESHSNQPQHF
TRBV19,.,TRBJ1-5,TRBD1,TGTGCCAGTAGGGGGACAGGGAATCAGCCCCAGCATTTT,CASRGTGNQPQHF
TRBV6-5,.,TRBJ1-4,.,TGTGCCAGCAGAGTACAGTCGACAACTAATGAAAAACTGTTTTTT,CASRVQSTTNEKLFF
TRBV7-2,.,TRBJ1-4,TRBD1,TGTGCCAGCACCCGGGGACAGGGTACTAATGAAAAACTGTTTTTT,CASTRGQGTNEKLFF
TRBV10-2,.,TRBJ1-4,.,TGCGCCAGCAGTGATTTACTGGCAGGGGAGAATGAAAAACTGTTTTTT,CASSDLLAGENEKLFF
TRBV30,.,TRBJ2-5,TRBD2,TGTGCCTGGGTTCCTACTAGCGGGGGAGAGACCCAGTACTTC,CAWVPTSGGETQYF
TRBV5-4,.,TRBJ2-5,TRBD1,TGTGCCAGCAGCCTCGGTGCAGGGGGCGGAGAGACCCAGTACTTC,CASSLGAGGGETQYF
TRBV10-3,.,TRBJ1-1,.,TGTGCCACCCTAGGCCGAGACACTGAAGCTTTCTTT,CATLGRDTEAFF
TRBV14,few,TRBJ1-6,.,TGTGCCAGCAGCCAAGCTGCTGTTGTGGGTTGGAGGTCACCCCTCCACTTT,CASSQAAVVGWRSPLHF
TRBV6-6,.,TRBJ2-7,TRBD2,TGTGCCAGCAGTTACGGGCGTGGGACTACCTACTACGAGCAGTACTTC,CASSYGRGTTYYEQYF
TRBV2,.,TRBJ1-4,TRBD1,TGTGCCAGCAGCATGGGACAGGGAGGAGGAAAACTGTTTTTT,CASSMGQGGGKLFF
TRBV4-1,.,TRBJ2-7,.,TGCGCCAGCAGCCAAGACCCATTTTTCGGGCAGTACTTC,CASSQDPFFGQYF
TRBV4-1,.,TRBJ2-7,TRBD1,TGCGCCAGCAGCCAAGGAGGACAGGGGACTTACGAGCAGTACTTC,CASSQGGQGTYEQYF
TRBV24-1,.,TRBJ1-2,TRBD1,TGTGCCACCACCGGAAGTCCGGGACAGCTCTATGGCTACACCTTC,CATTGSPGQLYGYTF
TRBV5-1,.,TRBJ2-7,.,TGCGCCAGCAGCTTTAACAACTACGAGCAGTACTTC,CASSFNNYEQYF
TRBV7-8,.,TRBJ1-2,.,TGTGCCAGCAGCCGGACATTCGATTATGGCTACACCTTC,CASSRTFDYGYTF
TRBV10-3,.,TRBJ1-2,.,TGTGCCACCCGACCGCCAGGGCCCTATGGCTACACCTTC,CATRPPGPYGYTF
TRBV11-2,.,TRBJ2-4,.,TGTGCCAGCAGCTTAGTACCTGGAGTAGCCAAAAACATTCAGTACTTC,CASSLVPGVAKNIQYF
TRBV24-1,.,TRBJ2-3,TRBD1,TGTGCCACCAGTGACCGGGACAGGGGAGGCCGCACAGATACGCAGTATTTT,CATSDRDRGGRTDTQYF
TRBV28,.,TRBJ2-7,.,TGTGCCAGCAGTTTATATGCCTCGGGTGAGCAGTACTTC,CASSLYASGEQYF